The 21 T cell receptor beta chains below all came from one sample that was sequenced in a study of T cell clonality in common variable immunodeficiency (dated by TCRdb to about 2015). Receptor amplification or capture employed the immunoSEQ multiplex PCR assay. TCRdb retrieved this table from immuneACCESS and kept in-frame rearrangements only. Not all clones are present; in checked studies, unresolved V genes account for under half, and no reason is known for the remainder. The table for this sample lists about 35,000 clones, none of them counted only once. The ten largest account for about 9.9% of the sample. The sample taken for sequencing was peripheral blood mononuclear cells. These TCRs come from a person aged 18 to 69 in good health.

This clone was observed a handful of times. One junction end does not reproduce the germline sequence, and a read error may be involved. The CDR3 end is not reached by the read, which stops 3 residues before it; the germline J gene fills it in. At the DNA level, this CDR3 is encoded by other sequences in the same sample as well. This chain links TRBV20-1 with TRBJ1-3; D uncertain. This CDR3 contains 13 residues. The germline V gene has CDR1 DFQATT and CDR2 SNEGSKA (reference sequence). CDR3 bases read: TGCAGTGCTAGTCCGGGTCCATTAAACACT. It translates to CSASPGPLNT. The CDR3 in full is CSASPGPLNTIYF.

This clone was observed many times. The read finishes 3 residues shy of the CDR3 end, and the germline J gene is used to complete it. J is TRBJ1-4 and V is TRBV7-6, with TRBD1 identical over 9 bases. Germline V CDR1 and CDR2: SGHVS, FNYEAQ. The CDR3 has 13 residues. CDR3 DNA, as far as it was read: TGTGCCAGCAGCTTGCACACAGGGGGCTTA. Amino acids: CASSLHTGGL. Given in full, the CDR3 is CASSLHTGGLLFF.

As regards this clone: Read coverage stops 3 residues before the CDR3 terminus; the germline J gene supplies the remainder. This chain connects TRBV19 to TRBJ1-2; 7 nucleotides line up with TRBD1. The CDR3 extends over 15 amino acids. Per the germline V gene, CDR1 is LNHDA and CDR2 is SQIVND (reference sequence). The chain's CDR3 is CASSIFRDSSYDYTF. Incomplete CDR3 DNA: TGTGCCAGTAGTATCTTCAGGGACAGCTCCTACGAC.

This clone was found many times. The CDR3 extends 3 residues past the end of the read, so its final part is completed from the germline J gene. This chain links TRBV7-3 with TRBJ2-1; D uncertain. The germline V and J ends were trimmed by 5 bases and 6 bases, with 14 bases remaining between them. CDR1 is SGHTA, CDR2 FQGTGA, per germline. The CDR3 totals 14 residues. The CDR3 spells CASSPRQSANEQFF. The CDR3 DNA, read in part, is TGTGCCAGCAGCCCCCGACAATCCGCCAATGAG.

Comments on this clone: Coverage ceases 3 residues before the CDR3 finishes, and the germline J gene fills in the end. The chain carries TRBV7-2 and TRBJ1-5; D is perhaps TRBD1 (6 bases). The CDR3 has 12 amino acids. V lost 5 bases, J lost 9 bases, and 11 bases lay in between. Germline loops: CDR1 SGHTA, CDR2 FQGNSA. The sequenced CDR3 bases are TGTGCCAGCAGCCGAGGGGGGGGGCCC. It translates to CASSRGGGP. The CDR3 reads in full as CASSRGGGPQHF.

This clone appeared many times. The CDR3 end falls 3 residues outside the read, so it is completed with the germline J gene. The chain employs TRBV30 and TRBJ1-4, with 7 bases lining up with TRBD1. The V gene's germline CDR1 is GTSNPN and CDR2 SVGIG (reference sequence). The CDR3 is 18 amino acids. V shed 5 bases, J shed 0 bases, and the junction held 15 bases outside the gene matches. The part of the CDR3 DNA that was read is TGTGCCTGGTTGGGTCGCCTACGCCAGGGGGCAACTAATGAAAAA. It is translated as CAWLGRLRQGATNEK. The full CDR3 is CAWLGRLRQGATNEKLFF. Filled out from reference TRBV30 and TRBJ1-4, the complete variable domain reads SQTIHQWPATLVQPVGSPLSLECTVEGTSNPNLYWYRQAAGRGLQLLFYSVGIGQISSEVPQNLSASRPQDRQFILSSKKLLLSDSGFYLCAWLGRLRQGATNEKLFFGSGTQLSVL.

This clone occurred many times. The CDR3 end is not reached by the read, which stops 3 residues before it; the germline J gene fills it in. The V gene is TRBV20-1, the J gene TRBJ2-5; unclear D gene. CDR1 DFQATT and CDR2 SNEGSKA come from the germline V gene (reference sequence). V was trimmed by 5 bases and J by 4 bases, leaving 17 bases between them. The CDR3 is 14 residues long. CDR3 DNA (partial): TGCAGTGCTGCCGGGTTAAGTCCGCGAGAGACC. It encodes CSAAGLSPRET. The whole CDR3 region reads CSAAGLSPRETQYF.

The table lists this clone with many counts. The CDR3 goes on 3 residues after the read ends, and that part is filled in from the germline J gene. V gene TRBV30 combines with J gene TRBJ2-5, with TRBD2 identical over 9 bases. Looked up from germline, CDR1 is GTSNPN and CDR2 is SVGIG (reference sequence). V lost 3 bases and J lost 0; bases outside the gene matches: 5. The CDR3 runs 15 residues. The covered CDR3 bases are TGTGCCTGGAGAGGGGCTAGCGGGAACCAAGAGACC. It yields the protein CAWRGASGNQET. The whole CDR3 sequence reads CAWRGASGNQETQYF.

The sample holds many counts of this clone. The read ends 3 residues before the CDR3 terminus; that terminus is restored from the germline J gene. V gene TRBV5-1 combines with J gene TRBJ2-5, with a possible D match to TRBD1 (5 bases). Trimming left V 2 bases short and J 4 bases short, with 15 bases between. There are 15 residues in the CDR3. Per germline, CDR1 SGHRS and CDR2 YFSETQ. The DNA read from the CDR3 is TGCGCCAGCAGCTTCGGGCATCCTAGGGGAGAGACC. The encoded protein is CASSFGHPRGET. The whole CDR3 is CASSFGHPRGETQYF.

The table lists this clone with many counts. CDR3 DNA (partial): TGTGCCAGTAGTACCGGGACTAGCGGCCTCAATGAG. This sequence encodes CASSTGTSGLNE. The whole CDR3 protein reads CASSTGTSGLNEQFF. The chain combines TRBV19 with TRBJ2-1, with 11 positions matching TRBD2. Coverage ceases 3 residues before the CDR3 finishes, and the germline J gene fills in the end. Germline V gives CDR1 LNHDA, CDR2 SQIVND (reference sequence). V gave up 4 bases and J gave up 6 bases; unmatched junction bases: 5. The CDR3 has 15 residues.

Many counts were recorded for this clone. From the germline J gene comes the end of the CDR3, since the read stops 3 residues before it. This chain links TRBV20-1 with TRBJ2-7, with 7 bases matching TRBD2. The CDR3 length is 16 residues. Trimming took 0 bases from V and 6 from J; bases not matched to a gene: 14. In germline, CDR1 is DFQATT, CDR2 SNEGSKA (reference sequence). The CDR3 loop reads CSARDFKASGTGEQYF. Partial CDR3 DNA: TGCAGTGCTAGAGATTTCAAGGCTAGCGGAACGGGCGAG.

Of note for this clone: At one of its ends the junction is not consistent with the germline gene, which may arise from a read error. The read ends 3 residues before the CDR3 terminus; that terminus is restored from the germline J gene. The genes are TRBV7-7 and TRBJ2-1; 8 bases are a match to TRBD2. Per the germline V gene, CDR1 is SSHAT and CDR2 is FNYEAQ (reference sequence). This CDR3 region has 15 residues. The chain's CDR3 is CASSPGGSSYNEQFF. The sequenced CDR3 bases are TGTGCTAGCAGCCCGGGGGGGAGCTCCTACAATGAG. The full variable domain, its missing parts supplied by reference TRBV7-7 and TRBJ2-1, is GAGVSQSPRYKVTKRGQDVTLRCDPISSHATLYWYQQALGQGPEFLTYFNYEAQPDKSGLPSDRFSAERPEGSISTLTIQRTEQRDSAMYRCASSPGGSSYNEQFFGPGTRLTVL.

This clone was counted at least ten times. Incomplete CDR3 DNA: TGCAGCGTGGAGGGACAGGGATACTACAATGAG. Its translation: CSVEGQGYYNE. From start to end, the CDR3 is CSVEGQGYYNEQFF. This chain uses TRBV29-1 with TRBJ2-1; 9 nucleotides match TRBD1. The missing CDR3 end, 3 residues past where the read stops, is filled in from the germline J gene. The length of the CDR3 is 14 residues. The germline gives CDR1 SQVTM, CDR2 ANQGSEA. V shed 6 bases, J shed 3 bases, and the junction held 6 bases outside the gene matches.

This clone was counted ten times or more. The read finishes 3 residues shy of the CDR3 end, and the germline J gene is used to complete it. The chain links TRBV6-1 to TRBJ2-1, with TRBD2 identical over 11 bases. Trimming took 2 bases from V and 3 from J; bases not matched to a gene: 3. CDR3 length: 16 amino acids. Per the germline V gene, CDR1 is MNHNS and CDR2 is SASEGT. The CDR3: CASSEMGLADYNEQFF. Incomplete CDR3 DNA: TGTGCCAGCAGTGAAATGGGACTAGCGGACTACAATGAG.

This clone came up many times. The chain's CDR3 is CSARDLGKASGSSYEQYF. The part of the CDR3 DNA that was read is TGCAGTGCTAGAGATCTCGGCAAAGCTAGCGGGTCTTCCTACGAG. V is TRBV20-1 and J is TRBJ2-7, with 8 bases fitting TRBD2. The read terminates 3 residues ahead of where the CDR3 ends, so the germline J gene completes it. CDR1 is DFQATT and CDR2 is SNEGSKA in the germline V gene (reference sequence). The ends lost 0 bases at V and 1 base at J; junction bases unmatched: 14. The CDR3 extends over 18 amino acids.

On this clone: With the read ending 3 residues before the CDR3 end, the germline J gene is used to fill in that end. J is TRBJ2-3 and V is TRBV25-1, with TRBD2 matching over 7 bases. This CDR3 has 14 residues. CDR1 and CDR2 (germline): MGHDK, SYGVNS. Germline trimming cut 4 bases from V and 1 base from J; bases unmatched to any gene: 2. Incomplete CDR3 DNA: TGTGCCAGCAGTGCTAGCGGAGGCACAGATACG. Translating it yields CASSASGGTDT. The whole CDR3 is CASSASGGTDTQYF.

This clone came up many times. This CDR3 is CASSLGPAAGANVLFF. The DNA read from the CDR3 is TGCGCCAGCAGCTTGGGTCCCGCCGCTGGGGCCAACGTG. This chain connects TRBV5-1 to TRBJ2-2, with D tentatively TRBD1 (5 bases). Read data end 3 residues before the CDR3 end; the end is taken from the germline J gene. Germline V gene lookup returns CDR1 SGHRS and CDR2 YFSETQ. The CDR3 has 16 residues.

This clone was detected many times. The DNA ends 3 residues before the CDR3 does, and the rest of the CDR3 is filled in from the germline J gene. The chain uses TRBV18 and TRBJ2-7; 8 nucleotides agree with TRBD1. The V and J ends lost 3 bases and 1 base, in that order; junction bases with no gene match: 5. Germline lookup yields CDR1 KGHSH and CDR2 LQKENI. The CDR3 extends over 15 amino acids. CDR3 amino acids: CASSPAGGASYEQYF. The part of the CDR3 DNA that was read is TGTGCCAGCTCACCCGCAGGGGGCGCTTCCTACGAG.

At least ten counts were recorded for this clone. The CDR3 extends 3 residues past the end of the read, so its final part is completed from the germline J gene. The chain has TRBV7-2 and TRBJ2-5; TRBD1 matches 9 bases. Germline CDR1 and CDR2: SGHTA and FQGNSA. The V segment lost 5 bases and the J segment 5 bases; nucleotides outside the gene matches: 6. The CDR3 contains 14 residues. The CDR3 spells CASSAGQGRETQYF. CDR3 DNA, as far as it was read: TGTGCCAGCAGCGCGGGACAGGGCCGGGAGACC.

In its sample, this clone was seen a few times. The read is 3 residues too short to cover the CDR3 end, so that end is filled in from the germline J gene. The chain has TRBV30 and TRBJ1-4, with D perhaps TRBD1 (5 bases). The CDR3 runs 9 residues. Germline V gene sequence: CDR1 GTSNPN, CDR2 SVGIG (reference sequence). CDR3 in amino acids: CAEQAKLFF. Incomplete CDR3 DNA: TGTGCAGAACAGGCAAAA.

This clone was observed many times. The missing CDR3 end, 3 residues past where the read stops, is filled in from the germline J gene. The chain joins TRBV7-3 to TRBJ2-1; D might be TRBD2 (6 bases). The CDR3 has 18 residues. Trimming cost V 6 bases and J 7 bases, with 28 bases left between them. The V gene's germline CDR1 is SGHTA and CDR2 FQGTGA. The sequenced CDR3 bases are TGTGCCAGCAGTTCACTCGTACGAGGAGGGGTAGTGGGAAATGAG. Amino acids: CASSSLVRGGVVGNE. From start to end, the CDR3 is CASSSLVRGGVVGNEQFF.